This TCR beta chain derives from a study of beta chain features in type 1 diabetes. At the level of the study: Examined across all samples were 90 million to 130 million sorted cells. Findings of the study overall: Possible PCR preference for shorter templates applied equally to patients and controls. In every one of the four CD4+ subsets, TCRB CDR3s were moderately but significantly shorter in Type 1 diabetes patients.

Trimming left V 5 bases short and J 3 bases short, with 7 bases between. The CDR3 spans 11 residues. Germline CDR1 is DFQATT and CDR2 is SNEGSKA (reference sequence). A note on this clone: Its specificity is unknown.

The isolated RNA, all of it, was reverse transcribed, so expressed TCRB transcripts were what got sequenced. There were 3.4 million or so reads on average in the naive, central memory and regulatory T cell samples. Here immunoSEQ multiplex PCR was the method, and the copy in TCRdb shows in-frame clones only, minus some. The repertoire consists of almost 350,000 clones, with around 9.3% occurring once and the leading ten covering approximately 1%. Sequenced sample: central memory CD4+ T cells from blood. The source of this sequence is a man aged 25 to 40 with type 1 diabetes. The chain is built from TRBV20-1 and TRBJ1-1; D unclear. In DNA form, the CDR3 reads TGCAGTGCTCGCAGTGACACTGAAGCTTTCTTT. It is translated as CSARSDTEAFF.